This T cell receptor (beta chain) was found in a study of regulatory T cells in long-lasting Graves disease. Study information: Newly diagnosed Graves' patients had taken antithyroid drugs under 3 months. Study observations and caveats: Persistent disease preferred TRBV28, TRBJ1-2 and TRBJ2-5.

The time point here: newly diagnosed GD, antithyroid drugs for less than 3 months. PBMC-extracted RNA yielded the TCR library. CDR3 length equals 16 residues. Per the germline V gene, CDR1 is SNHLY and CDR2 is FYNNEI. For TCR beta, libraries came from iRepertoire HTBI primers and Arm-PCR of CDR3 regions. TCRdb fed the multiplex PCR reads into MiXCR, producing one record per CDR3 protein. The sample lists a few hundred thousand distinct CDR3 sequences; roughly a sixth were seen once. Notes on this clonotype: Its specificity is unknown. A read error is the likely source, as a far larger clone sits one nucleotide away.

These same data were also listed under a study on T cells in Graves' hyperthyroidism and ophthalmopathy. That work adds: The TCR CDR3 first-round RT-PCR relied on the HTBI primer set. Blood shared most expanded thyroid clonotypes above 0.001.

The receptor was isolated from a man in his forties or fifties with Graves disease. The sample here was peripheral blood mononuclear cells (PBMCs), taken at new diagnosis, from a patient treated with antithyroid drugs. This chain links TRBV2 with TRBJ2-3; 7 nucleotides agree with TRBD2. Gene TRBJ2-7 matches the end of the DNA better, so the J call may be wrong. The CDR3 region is CASSEGGGTYYNEQYF. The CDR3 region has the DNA TGTGCCAGCAGTGAAGGGGGGGGGACTTACTACAATGAGCAGTACTTC.